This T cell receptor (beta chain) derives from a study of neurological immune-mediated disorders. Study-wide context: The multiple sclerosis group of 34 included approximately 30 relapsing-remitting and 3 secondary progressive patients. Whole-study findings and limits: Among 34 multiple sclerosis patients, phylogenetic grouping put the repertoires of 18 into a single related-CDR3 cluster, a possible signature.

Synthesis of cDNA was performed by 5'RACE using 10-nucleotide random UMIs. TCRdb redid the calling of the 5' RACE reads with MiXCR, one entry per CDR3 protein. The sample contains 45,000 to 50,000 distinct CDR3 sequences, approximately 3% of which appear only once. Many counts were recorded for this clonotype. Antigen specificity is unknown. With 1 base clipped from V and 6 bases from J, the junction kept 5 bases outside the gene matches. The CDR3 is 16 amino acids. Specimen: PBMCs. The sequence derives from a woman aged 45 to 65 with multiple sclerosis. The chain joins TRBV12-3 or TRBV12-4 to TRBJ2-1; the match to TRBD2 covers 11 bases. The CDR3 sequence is CASSLGRLAGRNEQFF. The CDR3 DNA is TGTGCCAGCAGTTTAGGCCGACTAGCGGGGCGCAATGAGCAGTTCTTC.